These 24 T cell receptor beta chains were sequenced from one sample in a study of regulatory T cells in long-lasting Graves disease. As for time point: newly diagnosed GD, antithyroid drugs for less than 3 months. With RNA extracted from PBMCs as input, the TCR library was made. The authors built TCR beta libraries using iRepertoire HTBI primers and Arm-PCR of CDR3 regions. TCRdb independently ran MiXCR on the multiplex PCR reads; one entry per CDR3 protein. The profile covers fewer than 650,000 distinct CDR3 sequences, with around 17% appearing a single time and around 19% taken by the ten largest. The same sample was also used in a study of T cells in Graves' hyperthyroidism and ophthalmopathy.

The sequencing used peripheral blood mononuclear cells (PBMCs), collected at new diagnosis, from a patient treated with antithyroid drugs. The receptor source for this set is a woman in her 30s with Graves disease.

The genes are TRBV28 and TRBJ2-6; D ambiguous. This CDR3 comprises 15 residues. CDR1 and CDR2 from the germline V gene are MDHEN and SYDVKM. V lost 3 bases, J lost 3 bases, and 9 bases lay in between. In nucleotides, the CDR3 is TGTGCCAGCAGTTTCCCCCCAGATGGGGCCAACGTCCTGACTTTC. The encoded protein is CASSFPPDGANVLTF. Supplemented by reference TRBV28 and TRBJ2-6, the full variable domain reads DVKVTQSSRYLVKRTGEKVFLECVQDMDHENMFWYRQDPGLGLRLIYFSYDVKMKEKGDIPEGYSVSREKKERFSLILESASTNQTSMYLCASSFPPDGANVLTFGAGSRLTVL.

The chain recombines TRBV18 with TRBJ1-4, with D hard to call. The germline gives CDR1 KGHSH, CDR2 LQKENI. The CDR3 length is 13 residues. Trimming shortened V by 0 bases and J by 8 bases, and 7 bases separated the two germline ends. The CDR3 region is CASSPPLLEKLFF. CDR3 sequence (DNA): TGTGCCAGCTCACCACCCCTGTTAGAAAAACTGTTTTTT. The full variable domain, in which reference TRBV18 and TRBJ1-4 provide the parts outside the CDR3, is NAGVMQNPRHLVRRRGQEARLRCSPMKGHSHVYWYRQLPEEGLKFMVYLQKENIIDESGMPKERFSAEFPKEGPSILRIQQVVRGDSAAYFCASSPPLLEKLFFGSGTQLSVL.

In its sample, this clonotype was seen many times. V gene TRBV20-1 combines with J gene TRBJ2-7, with TRBD1 as a possible D gene (5 bases). Germline V lookup: CDR1 DFQATT, CDR2 SNEGSKA (reference sequence). CDR3 length equals 14 residues. Trimming took 1 base from V and 6 from J, leaving 16 bases between them. CDR3 sequence (DNA): TGCAGTGCTAGAGTGGGGCAGGGTAGAATCGAGCAGTACTTC. It is translated as CSARVGQGRIEQYF.

This clonotype was counted between two and nine times. The chain uses TRBV4-1 and TRBJ2-3; D remains ambiguous. Germline assignment: CDR1 MGHRA and CDR2 YSYEKL. The length of the CDR3 is 16 residues. V was cut by 8 bases and J by 4 bases, with 22 bases left in between. Here the CDR3 DNA reads TGCGCCAGCTCATCCCTAGACGGACCTCAGCCAGATACGCAGTATTTT. Its translation: CASSSLDGPQPDTQYF.

The V and J genes are TRBV12-3 or TRBV12-4 and TRBJ2-5, with 8 bases aligning to TRBD1. The CDR3 loop spans 14 amino acids. The J segment lost 4 bases and the V segment lost 9 bases, leaving 10 bases of the junction unmatched. The CDR3 bases are TGTGCCAGTATACCCGACAGGGGAGTAGAGACCCAGTACTTC. This encodes CASIPDRGVETQYF.

This clonotype was observed many times. The chain couples TRBV29-1 to TRBJ1-5; maybe TRBD1 (5 bases). The length of the CDR3 is 12 residues. Germline lookup yields CDR1 SQVTM and CDR2 ANQGSEA. V gave up 7 bases and J gave up 7 bases, with 14 bases separating them. CDR3 in amino acids: CSARTTGQPQHF. The CDR3 DNA reads TGCAGCGCCCGGACAACGGGACAGCCCCAGCATTTT.

This clonotype was seen repeatedly, ten times or more. The V call is TRBV28, the J call TRBJ2-1; TRBD2 aligns across 11 bases. CDR1 MDHEN and CDR2 SYDVKM come from the germline V gene. The junction had 17 bases not matched to a gene; V was cut back by 6 bases and J by 7 bases. The CDR3 loop spans 18 amino acids. CDR3 DNA sequence: TGTGCCAGCAGCTCCCGTACTAGCGGGAGTGCCAGACGGAATGAGCAGTTCTTC. Amino acid sequence: CASSSRTSGSARRNEQFF.

The chain links TRBV20-1 to TRBJ1-6, with a tentative D call TRBD1 (6 bases). Germline lookup yields CDR1 DFQATT and CDR2 SNEGSKA (reference sequence). The germline V and J ends were trimmed by 3 bases and 8 bases, with 8 bases remaining between them. CDR3 length: 12 amino acids. CDR3 loop: CSARGADSPLHF. CDR3 coding DNA: TGCAGTGCTAGGGGGGCGGATTCACCCCTCCACTTT.

This clonotype was counted only a few times. The chain carries TRBV30 and TRBJ2-2; 8 bases align to TRBD1. The V gene end was trimmed by 3 bases and the J gene end by 7 bases; junction bases not matched to a gene: 7. The CDR3 is 14 residues long. Germline loops: CDR1 GTSNPN, CDR2 SVGIG (reference sequence). The DNA of the CDR3 is TGTGCCTGGAGCCGACAGGGGAGGAACGGGGAGCTGTTTTTT. Encoded protein: CAWSRQGRNGELFF.

The V gene is TRBV30, the J gene TRBJ2-1; D is ambiguous. The CDR3 sequence is 17 residues long. V lost 1 base and J 4 bases, leaving 20 bases between the germline ends. Per the germline V gene, CDR1 is GTSNPN and CDR2 is SVGIG (reference sequence). In DNA form, the CDR3 reads TGTGCCTGGAGTGGTAGATCGGGTGGGTTGGGGTACAATGAGCAGTTCTTC. Translating gives CAWSGRSGGLGYNEQFF.

This clonotype was counted ten times or more. J is TRBJ1-5 and V is TRBV19; D possibly corresponds to TRBD1 (5 bases). Germline V gene lookup returns CDR1 LNHDA and CDR2 SQIVND (reference sequence). This CDR3 region has 15 residues. V lost 8 bases, J lost 0 bases, and 14 bases lay in between. The CDR3 DNA follows: TGTGCCAGTCGTTATGACAGAAATAGCAATCAGCCCCAGCATTTT. It codes for CASRYDRNSNQPQHF.

The chain has TRBV30 and TRBJ2-7; no clear D gene. This CDR3 has 12 residues. Germline V lookup: CDR1 GTSNPN, CDR2 SVGIG (reference sequence). Trimming left V 2 bases short and J 0 bases short, with 5 bases between. The CDR3 spells CAWSLGSYEQYF. The CDR3 DNA is TGTGCCTGGAGTTTAGGCTCCTACGAGCAGTACTTC.

The chain uses TRBV3-1 and TRBJ1-1; D is unclear. The CDR3 has 14 residues. Between the trimmed V and J ends, which lost 2 bases and 1 base, there was a span of 8 bases. Germline V CDR1 and CDR2: LGHDT, YNNKEL (reference sequence). CDR3 amino acids: CASSQPMGNTEAFF. The DNA for the CDR3 is TGTGCCAGCAGCCAACCGATGGGGAACACTGAAGCTTTCTTT.

This clonotype was counted between two and nine times. This chain connects TRBV25-1 to TRBJ1-2; tentatively, D is TRBD1 (6 bases). The CDR3 runs to 15 residues. V was trimmed by 3 bases and J by 1 base, leaving 12 bases between them. Germline V gene lookup returns CDR1 MGHDK and CDR2 SYGVNS. Here the CDR3 DNA reads TGTGCCAGCAGTGAGACCGGGACAATTAACTATGGCTACACCTTC. Protein product: CASSETGTINYGYTF.

There are a few counts of this clonotype. The V gene is TRBV19, the J gene TRBJ2-2, with D possibly being TRBD1 or TRBD2 (5 bases each). The length of the CDR3 is 15 residues. V lost 3 bases to trimming and J lost 2 bases, with 10 bases between them. The germline V gene encodes CDR1 LNHDA and CDR2 SQIVND (reference sequence). This chain's CDR3 is CASSIGDPNTGELFF. The CDR3 nucleotides are TGTGCCAGTAGTATTGGGGACCCTAACACCGGGGAGCTGTTTTTT.

This clonotype was observed at least ten times. This chain uses TRBV7-3 with TRBJ2-7; 11 bases are a match to TRBD1. CDR1 and CDR2 (germline): SGHTA, FQGTGA. CDR3 size: 13 residues. V was pared by 9 bases and J by 7 bases, with 8 bases of the junction left unmatched. The DNA for the CDR3 is TGTGCCAGTGGACCGGGACAGGGGGGAGAGCAGTACTTC. It is translated as CASGPGQGGEQYF.

The chain recombines TRBV20-1 with TRBJ2-1; TRBD2 matches at 7 bases. J gave up 1 base and V 0 bases, and 3 bases lay outside the gene matches. This CDR3 is 15 amino acids long. CDR1 and CDR2 from the germline V gene are DFQATT and SNEGSKA (reference sequence). The CDR3 DNA follows: TGCAGTGCTAGAGATGGAGCGGGATCCTACAATGAGCAGTTCTTC. It translates to CSARDGAGSYNEQFF.

This rearrangement joins TRBV30 to TRBJ2-3; D unresolved. Germline CDR1 and CDR2: GTSNPN and SVGIG (reference sequence). Trimming removed 3 bases from V and 0 bases from J, with 7 bases in between. The CDR3 length is 13 residues. CDR3 sequence: CAWSGTSTDTQYF. The CDR3 DNA is TGTGCCTGGAGCGGTACTAGCACAGATACGCAGTATTTT. The full variable domain, its missing parts supplied by reference TRBV30 and TRBJ2-3, is SQTIHQWPATLVQPVGSPLSLECTVEGTSNPNLYWYRQAAGRGLQLLFYSVGIGQISSEVPQNLSASRPQDRQFILSSKKLLLSDSGFYLCAWSGTSTDTQYFGPGTRLTVL.

The CDR3 loop is CAWSGDSWVDEQFF. The CDR3 DNA reads as TGTGCCTGGAGTGGGGACTCATGGGTCGATGAGCAGTTCTTC. The chain carries TRBV30 and TRBJ2-1, with D possibly being TRBD2 (6 bases). Trimming pared 1 base from V and 8 bases from J, leaving 15 bases between. This CDR3 is built from 14 residues. The germline CDR1 and CDR2 sequences are GTSNPN and SVGIG (reference sequence).

This clonotype was counted ten times or more. V and J are TRBV7-2 and TRBJ2-5; either TRBD1 or TRBD2 may fit D (6 bases each). V was clipped by 5 bases and J by 7 bases, with 23 bases between them. Germline loops: CDR1 SGHTA, CDR2 FQGNSA. The CDR3 has 16 residues. CDR3 region: CASSPQAGGGQGTQYF. Written as DNA, the CDR3 is TGTGCCAGCAGCCCCCAAGCGGGTGGGGGGCAGGGGACCCAGTACTTC.

This sequence joins TRBV6-2 or TRBV6-3 and TRBJ1-2; TRBD1 agrees at 7 bases. Germline CDR1 is MNHEY and CDR2 is SVGEGT. The ends lost 5 bases at V and 6 bases at J; junction bases unmatched: 9. The CDR3 runs 14 residues. The CDR3 reads CASSAAQGSHGYTF. The CDR3 DNA sequence: TGTGCCAGCAGTGCGGCACAGGGGAGCCATGGCTACACCTTC.

The gene calls are TRBV12-3 or TRBV12-4 and TRBJ1-1, with D uncertain. The CDR3 sequence is 14 residues long. Trimming removed 4 bases at V and 2 bases at J, with 11 bases between. CDR3 sequence: CASSSLGSNTEAFF. The CDR3 coding sequence is TGTGCCAGCAGTTCTCTTGGGTCAAACACTGAAGCTTTCTTT.

This CDR3 is CASSRSDWNYEQYF. For the CDR3, the DNA is TGTGCCAGCAGCCGATCAGACTGGAACTACGAGCAGTACTTC. The chain joins TRBV7-9 to TRBJ2-7; unclear D gene. Trimming removed 5 bases at V and 3 bases at J, with 14 bases between. The V gene's germline CDR1 is SEHNR and CDR2 FQNEAQ (reference sequence). CDR3 length equals 14 residues.

The sample holds many counts of this clonotype. The CDR3, as DNA: TGTGCCAGCAGCCCCAGGGACAGGAACACTGAAGCTTTCTTT. Its protein product is CASSPRDRNTEAFF. This rearrangement joins TRBV6-1 to TRBJ1-1, with 7 nucleotides matching TRBD1. Germline CDR1 MNHNS, CDR2 SASEGT. The CDR3 length is 14 residues. The V segment lost 6 bases and the J segment 1 base; nucleotides outside the gene matches: 5.